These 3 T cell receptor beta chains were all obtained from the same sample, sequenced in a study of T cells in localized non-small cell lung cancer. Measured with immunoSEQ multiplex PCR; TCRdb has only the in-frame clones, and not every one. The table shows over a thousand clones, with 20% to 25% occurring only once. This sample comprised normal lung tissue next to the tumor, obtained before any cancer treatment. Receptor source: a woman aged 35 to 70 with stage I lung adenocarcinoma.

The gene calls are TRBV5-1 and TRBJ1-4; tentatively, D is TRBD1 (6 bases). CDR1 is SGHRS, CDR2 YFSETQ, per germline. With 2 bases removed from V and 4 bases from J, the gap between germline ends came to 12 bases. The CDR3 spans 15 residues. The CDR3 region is CASSFKGGGNEKLFF. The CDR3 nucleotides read TGCGCCAGCAGCTTTAAGGGGGGAGGTAATGAAAAACTGTTTTTT.

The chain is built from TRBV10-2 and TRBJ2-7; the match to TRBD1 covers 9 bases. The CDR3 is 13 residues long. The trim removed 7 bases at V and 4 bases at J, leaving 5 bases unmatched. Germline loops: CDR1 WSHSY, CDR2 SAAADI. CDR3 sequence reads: CASTKGQGYEQYF. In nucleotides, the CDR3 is TGCGCCAGCACCAAAGGACAGGGGTACGAGCAGTACTTC.

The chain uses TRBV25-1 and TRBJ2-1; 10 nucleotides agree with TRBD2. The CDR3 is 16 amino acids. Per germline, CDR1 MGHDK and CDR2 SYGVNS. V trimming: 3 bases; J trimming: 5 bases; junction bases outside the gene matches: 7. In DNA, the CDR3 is TGTGCCAGCAGTGAGGGTCTAGCGGGAGAGAACAATGAGCAGTTCTTC. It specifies CASSEGLAGENNEQFF.